What follows are 28 T cell receptor beta chains derived from one specimen sequenced in a study of OX40 agonist ivuxolimab in advanced cancers. Here immunoSEQ multiplex PCR was the method, and the copy in TCRdb shows in-frame clones only, minus some. This table holds about 62,000 clones, roughly 84% found once. Source: CD4+ or CD8+ T cells sorted from blood, taken in a trial of the OX40 agonist ivuxolimab. The receptors were gathered from an adult with an advanced solid tumor such as melanoma, head and neck, liver or kidney cancer.

The chain is built from TRBV10-3 and TRBJ2-5; 8 nucleotides align to TRBD1. Germline assignment: CDR1 ENHRY and CDR2 SYGVKD. This CDR3 has 15 residues. V was pared by 2 bases and J by 5 bases, with 7 bases of the junction left unmatched. The CDR3 region is CAISERTGMGETQYF. The CDR3 DNA sequence: TGTGCCATCAGTGAGAGGACAGGGATGGGGGAGACCCAGTACTTC.

The gene calls are TRBV5-8 and TRBJ1-5, with 9 bases lining up with TRBD1. Germline values: CDR1 SGHTS, CDR2 YDEGEE. Germline trimming cut 2 bases from V and 4 bases from J; bases unmatched to any gene: 7. The CDR3 is 16 residues long. CDR3 sequence: CASSLRGQGFNQPQHF. The CDR3 DNA reads TGTGCCAGCAGCTTAAGGGGACAGGGTTTTAATCAGCCCCAGCATTTT.

CDR3 in amino acids: CASSIGSGRTHNEQFF. CDR3 nucleotides: TGTGCCAGTAGTATAGGTAGCGGGAGGACTCACAATGAGCAGTTCTTC. The V and J genes are TRBV19 and TRBJ2-1, with 10 bases aligning to TRBD2. CDR1 LNHDA and CDR2 SQIVND come from the germline V gene (reference sequence). Unmatched junction bases numbered 5, after V lost 1 base and J lost 5 bases. This CDR3 is 16 amino acids long.

The V call is TRBV28, the J call TRBJ2-1, with 14 bases identical to TRBD2. Trimming at V came to 6 bases and at J to 9 bases, leaving 7 bases not matched to a gene. The CDR3 length is 15 residues. Germline V gene sequence: CDR1 MDHEN, CDR2 SYDVKM. The CDR3 is CASRAGTSGSGEQFF. CDR3 bases: TGTGCCAGCAGAGCCGGGACTAGCGGGAGTGGTGAGCAGTTCTTC.

The chain couples TRBV27 to TRBJ2-5, with D perhaps matching TRBD1 or TRBD2 (5 bases each). Germline CDR1 is MNHEY and CDR2 is SMNVEV (reference sequence). This CDR3 is built from 16 residues. V was pared by 5 bases and J by 5 bases, with 21 bases between. The CDR3 nucleotides read TGTGCCAGCAGTCGTCAAATTCCCGGGACCGGGGAGACCCAGTACTTC. Protein product: CASSRQIPGTGETQYF.

J is TRBJ2-7 and V is TRBV28, with TRBD1 matching 8 bases. The CDR3 runs 15 residues. Germline V lookup: CDR1 MDHEN, CDR2 SYDVKM. Trimming removed 2 bases from V and 2 bases from J; junction bases left unmatched: 5. The CDR3 here is CASSLRGQAAYEQYF. The CDR3 nucleotides are TGTGCCAGCAGTTTACGGGGACAGGCTGCCTACGAGCAGTACTTC.

The V and J genes are TRBV11-3 and TRBJ2-7; 7 bases fit TRBD2. This CDR3 is built from 14 residues. V shed 4 bases, J shed 4 bases, and the junction held 7 bases outside the gene matches. Germline assignment: CDR1 SGHNT and CDR2 YENEEA. The CDR3 loop is CASSSWGREYEQYF. The CDR3 DNA follows: TGTGCCAGCAGCTCATGGGGGAGGGAGTACGAGCAGTACTTC.

The CDR3: CASRSGLLGTQYF. Here the CDR3 DNA reads TGTGCCAGCAGGTCGGGGCTCCTTGGGACCCAGTACTTC. The V call is TRBV6-5, the J call TRBJ2-5; D possibly uses TRBD1 or TRBD2 (5 bases each). The germline gives CDR1 MNHEY, CDR2 SVGAGI. This CDR3 region has 13 residues. The V and J ends lost 6 bases and 7 bases respectively, with 15 bases between them.

The gene calls are TRBV27 and TRBJ1-1, with D possibly being TRBD1 (6 bases). Trimming shortened V by 3 bases and J by 5 bases, and 10 bases separated the two germline ends. There are 13 residues in the CDR3. In germline, CDR1 is MNHEY, CDR2 SMNVEV (reference sequence). The CDR3 loop is CASSLGRGTEAFF. CDR3 DNA: TGTGCCAGCAGTTTGGGCAGGGGTACTGAAGCTTTCTTT.

The rearrangement joins TRBV5-1 to TRBJ2-3; tentatively, D is TRBD1 (6 bases). Per the germline V gene, CDR1 is SGHRS and CDR2 is YFSETQ. Trimming pared 5 bases from V and 0 bases from J, leaving 28 bases between. The length of the CDR3 is 20 residues. The DNA of the CDR3 is TGCGCCAGCAGACCCGGAAGGATCGGGACAACTACTTTTAGCACAGATACGCAGTATTTT. It codes for CASRPGRIGTTTFSTDTQYF.

This sequence joins TRBV5-6 and TRBJ1-2; unclear D gene. Germline V lookup: CDR1 SGHDT, CDR2 YYEEEE. The CDR3 consists of 14 residues. V lost 3 bases and J lost 6, with 15 bases in between. Here the CDR3 reads CASSSLTIRDGYTF. The CDR3 bases are TGTGCCAGCAGCTCATTGACAATAAGGGATGGCTACACCTTC.

The chain has TRBV6-5 and TRBJ1-2; 7 bases fit TRBD1. Germline CDR1 and CDR2: MNHEY and SVGAGI. The CDR3 is made up of 15 amino acids. With V trimmed by 2 bases and J by 5 bases, 8 bases remained unmatched. The CDR3 sequence is CASSYGQANRYGYTF. DNA of the CDR3: TGTGCCAGCAGTTACGGACAGGCAAACCGATATGGCTACACCTTC.

This clone is a singleton in its sample. V usage is TRBV10-3 and J usage is TRBJ2-6; D unclear. Germline CDR1 and CDR2: ENHRY and SYGVKD. The germline V and J ends were trimmed by 0 bases and 1 base, with 10 bases remaining between them. This CDR3 comprises 17 residues. In DNA form, the CDR3 reads TGTGCCATCAGTGAGTCGTCCGTGGAGTCTGGGGCCAACGTCCTGACTTTC. It is translated as CAISESSVESGANVLTF.

V is TRBV7-9 and J is TRBJ2-1; 10 bases match TRBD2. V shed 1 base, J shed 7 bases, and the junction held 7 bases outside the gene matches. Germline V CDR1 and CDR2: SEHNR, FQNEAQ (reference sequence). The CDR3 consists of 16 residues. CDR3 coding DNA: TGTGCCAGCAGCTTAGTTGGTCTAGCGGGAGCTAATGAGCAGTTCTTC. This gives the protein CASSLVGLAGANEQFF.

V is TRBV28 and J is TRBJ1-5; D perhaps matches TRBD1 (5 bases). Germline V CDR1 and CDR2: MDHEN, SYDVKM. The V end was cut by 6 bases, the J end by 0 bases, with 12 bases between. The CDR3 length is 15 residues. CDR3 DNA sequence: TGTGCCAGCAGGGGCGGAGGGGCTAGCAATCAGCCCCAGCATTTT. It yields the protein CASRGGGASNQPQHF.

This chain links TRBV5-4 with TRBJ2-7; D may match TRBD1 or TRBD2 (6 bases each). Germline V gene lookup returns CDR1 SGHNT and CDR2 YYREEE (reference sequence). The CDR3 covers 14 residues. The V and J ends lost 3 bases and 7 bases respectively, with 17 bases between them. CDR3 coding DNA: TGTGCCAGCAGCTCGAAGTCGGAGGGGGGTGAGCAGTACTTC. Translated: CASSSKSEGGEQYF.

The CDR3 DNA reads TGTGCCAGCAGTTCCGGGACTAGCGGGAGGGATACGCAGTATTTT. Amino acids: CASSSGTSGRDTQYF. The chain combines TRBV6-6 with TRBJ2-3, with 15 nucleotides matching TRBD2. Germline CDR1 MNHNY, CDR2 SVGAGI (reference sequence). This CDR3 spans 15 amino acids. The trim removed 4 bases at V and 6 bases at J, leaving 2 bases unmatched.

This chain uses TRBV9 with TRBJ1-1, with D unresolved. Germline CDR1 and CDR2: SGDLS and YYNGEE. This CDR3 region has 15 residues. V was shortened by 5 bases and J by 1 base, with 15 bases between the two germline ends. CDR3 coding DNA: TGTGCCAGCAGGCTTTCGGGGAAGGGGAACACTGAAGCTTTCTTT. It translates to CASRLSGKGNTEAFF.

The gene calls are TRBV5-1 and TRBJ2-2, with 7 bases matching TRBD2. This CDR3 is built from 14 residues. V lost 2 bases, J lost 6 bases, and 4 bases stayed unmatched. Germline V gene lookup returns CDR1 SGHRS and CDR2 YFSETQ. The CDR3 region is CASSFGGSSGELFF. CDR3 in DNA: TGCGCCAGCAGCTTTGGCGGGAGTTCCGGGGAGCTGTTTTTT.

The CDR3 loop reads CASRPGTSYEQYF. The CDR3 region has the DNA TGTGCCAGCAGGCCCGGGACGTCCTACGAGCAGTACTTC. V usage is TRBV28 and J usage is TRBJ2-7; tentatively, D is TRBD1 or TRBD2 (5 bases each). CDR1 and CDR2 from the germline V gene are MDHEN and SYDVKM. The CDR3 runs to 13 residues. V shed 6 bases and J shed 1 base, with 10 bases lying between them.

The V gene is TRBV11-2, the J gene TRBJ2-7; D not resolved. In germline, CDR1 is SGHAT, CDR2 FQNNGV. The CDR3 is 13 amino acids. Trimming pared 1 base from V and 3 bases from J, leaving 7 bases between. The CDR3 spells CASSLGVGYEQYF. In DNA form, the CDR3 reads TGTGCCAGCAGCTTAGGGGTGGGCTACGAGCAGTACTTC.

The rearrangement joins TRBV28 to TRBJ1-2; D gene uncertain. Germline V CDR1 and CDR2: MDHEN, SYDVKM. Between the trimmed V and J ends, which lost 3 bases and 6 bases, there was a span of 11 bases. CDR3 length: 13 residues. DNA for the CDR3: TGTGCCAGCAGTTTTCGGACGGTTAATGGCTACACCTTC. This sequence encodes CASSFRTVNGYTF.

The rearrangement joins TRBV5-4 to TRBJ2-5; tentatively, D is TRBD2 (6 bases). CDR3 length: 14 residues. Trimming removed 0 bases from V and 5 bases from J, with 11 bases in between. The germline V gene has CDR1 SGHNT and CDR2 YYREEE (reference sequence). The CDR3 loop is CASSLGLVMETQYF. The CDR3 DNA follows: TGTGCCAGCAGCTTGGGACTAGTGATGGAGACCCAGTACTTC. Drawing the rest from reference TRBV5-4 and TRBJ2-5, the complete variable domain is ETGVTQSPTHLIKTRGQQVTLRCSSQSGHNTVSWYQQALGQGPQFIFQYYREEENGRGNFPPRFSGLQFPNYSSELNVNALELDDSALYLCASSLGLVMETQYFGPGTRLLVL.

The V call is TRBV12-5, the J call TRBJ1-4; D gene ambiguous. Germline V gene sequence: CDR1 LGHNT, CDR2 FRNRAP. The V end was cut by 0 bases, the J end by 0 bases, with 8 bases between. The CDR3 totals 16 residues. CDR3 nucleotides: TGTGCTAGTGGTTTGGTCGGAGGAGCAACTAATGAAAAACTGTTTTTT. Protein product: CASGLVGGATNEKLFF.

J is TRBJ1-2 and V is TRBV6-1; D not certain. Germline lookup yields CDR1 MNHNS and CDR2 SASEGT. The CDR3 covers 14 residues. Trimming left V 1 base short and J 3 bases short, with 9 bases between. The CDR3 is CASSEGVGYYGYTF. CDR3 nucleotides: TGTGCCAGCAGTGAAGGTGTAGGGTACTATGGCTACACCTTC.

The rearrangement uses TRBV6-5 and TRBJ1-2, with D maybe TRBD1 (5 bases). Germline assignment: CDR1 MNHEY and CDR2 SVGAGI. The CDR3 length is 16 residues. V dropped 2 bases and J dropped 1 base, with 14 bases sitting between them. CDR3 in amino acids: CASSYRAGSSNYGYTF. For the CDR3, the DNA is TGTGCCAGCAGTTACAGGGCAGGGAGTAGTAACTATGGCTACACCTTC.

CDR3: CASSPGDSTRYGYTF. For the CDR3, the DNA is TGCGCCAGCAGCCCGGGGGACTCTACGCGGTATGGCTACACCTTC. The chain couples TRBV5-1 to TRBJ1-2; D possibly corresponds to TRBD1 (5 bases). Germline V gives CDR1 SGHRS, CDR2 YFSETQ. The V and J ends lost 4 bases and 5 bases respectively, with 18 bases between them. This CDR3 contains 15 residues. Combining the CDR3 with reference TRBV5-1 and TRBJ1-2 gives the whole variable domain KAGVTQTPRYLIKTRGQQVTLSCSPISGHRSVSWYQQTPGQGLQFLFEYFSETQRNKGNFPGRFSGRQFSNSRSEMNVSTLELGDSALYLCASSPGDSTRYGYTFGSGTRLTVV.

This chain uses TRBV2 with TRBJ2-1; maybe TRBD2 (5 bases). The CDR3 contains 12 residues. The germline CDR1 and CDR2 sequences are SNHLY and FYNNEI. V dropped 1 base and J dropped 12 bases, with 10 bases sitting between them. The CDR3 here is CASSEDRGLQFF. DNA for the CDR3: TGTGCCAGCAGTGAAGATAGAGGACTGCAGTTCTTC.